This is a list of T cell receptor beta chains from one sample in a study of siplizumab effects on memory and regulatory T cells. Assay used: immunoSEQ multiplex PCR; TCRdb lists only in-frame clones, some missing. The sample contains over 85,000 clones, 90% to 95% of which appear only once. The sequencing sample was made of non-Treg CD4+ T cells sorted from blood. These receptors originate from a human donor in good health. Both conserved end residues are part of each CDR3. D genes are given only for firm matches. Where a row states a size, it is once, few, many or the class of an expanded clone; other rows omit it.

D gene: TRBD1
V gene: TRBV5-1
J gene: TRBJ1-2
clone size: -
CDR3 protein: CASSLGGDRENYGYTF
CDR3 DNA: TGCGCCAGCAGCTTGGGGGGAGACAGGGAGAACTATGGCTACACCTTC

D gene: -
V gene: TRBV30
J gene: TRBJ2-7
clone size: -
CDR3 protein: CAWRGAGYEQYF
CDR3 DNA: TGTGCCTGGCGGGGGGCTGGGTACGAGCAGTACTTC

D gene: -
V gene: TRBV10-2
J gene: TRBJ1-2
clone size: -
CDR3 protein: CASSSGRDTRREGYTF
CDR3 DNA: TGCGCCAGCAGCTCCGGCCGGGACACCCGGAGGGAGGGCTACACCTTC

D gene: TRBD1
V gene: TRBV2
J gene: TRBJ1-2
clone size: few
CDR3 protein: CASSQGGQGNYGYTF
CDR3 DNA: TGTGCCAGCAGTCAGGGGGGACAGGGGAACTATGGCTACACCTTC

D gene: -
V gene: TRBV11-2
J gene: TRBJ2-1
clone size: -
CDR3 protein: CASSSGLINEQFF
CDR3 DNA: TGTGCCAGCAGCTCCGGACTGATCAATGAGCAGTTCTTC

D gene: TRBD1
V gene: TRBV7-3
J gene: TRBJ2-2
clone size: -
CDR3 protein: CASSPLWTGVNTGELFF
CDR3 DNA: TGTGCCAGCAGCCCCCTCTGGACAGGGGTAAACACCGGGGAGCTGTTTTTT

D gene: -
V gene: TRBV7-8
J gene: TRBJ2-5
clone size: -
CDR3 protein: CASSLGQPGETQYF
CDR3 DNA: TGTGCCAGCAGCCTCGGACAGCCGGGTGAGACCCAGTACTTC

D gene: TRBD1
V gene: TRBV9
J gene: TRBJ2-7
clone size: -
CDR3 protein: CASSLGQSSYEQYF
CDR3 DNA: TGTGCCAGCAGCTTGGGACAGAGCTCCTACGAGCAGTACTTC

D gene: TRBD1
V gene: TRBV5-1
J gene: TRBJ1-2
clone size: once
CDR3 protein: CASSFSGTGPRNYGYTF
CDR3 DNA: TGCGCCAGCAGCTTTTCCGGGACAGGACCAAGAAACTATGGCTACACCTTC

D gene: TRBD1
V gene: TRBV2
J gene: TRBJ1-1
clone size: -
CDR3 protein: CASSDPTFFDRETEAFF
CDR3 DNA: TGTGCCAGCAGTGACCCAACTTTTTTCGACAGGGAGACTGAAGCTTTCTTT

D gene: -
V gene: TRBV5-4
J gene: TRBJ1-1
clone size: once
CDR3 protein: CASSKGAPLNTEAFF
CDR3 DNA: TGTGCCAGCAGCAAGGGAGCCCCTCTGAACACTGAAGCTTTCTTT

D gene: -
V gene: TRBV2
J gene: TRBJ1-5
clone size: -
CDR3 protein: CASSVPMGGAGQPQHF
CDR3 DNA: TGTGCCAGCAGTGTCCCGATGGGGGGGGCGGGACAGCCCCAGCATTTT

D gene: -
V gene: TRBV27
J gene: TRBJ1-5
clone size: -
CDR3 protein: CASSLEVNQPQHF
CDR3 DNA: TGTGCCAGCAGTTTAGAGGTAAATCAGCCCCAGCATTTT

D gene: TRBD1
V gene: TRBV5-8
J gene: TRBJ1-3
clone size: -
CDR3 protein: CASRPTGAGNTIYF
CDR3 DNA: TGTGCCAGCAGACCGACAGGGGCTGGAAACACCATATATTTT

D gene: TRBD1
V gene: TRBV10-3
J gene: TRBJ2-7
clone size: -
CDR3 protein: CAISPGTGAGEQYF
CDR3 DNA: TGTGCCATCAGTCCCGGGACAGGGGCGGGTGAGCAGTACTTC